This TCR beta chain was identified in a study of T cells after yellow fever vaccination. Notes on the study in general: It was the secondary response that reached its peak faster, day 5 versus 15, but it was weaker.

TCRdb passed the 5' RACE reads through MiXCR, listing each CDR3 protein once. The sample lists roughly 45,000 distinct CDR3 sequences, about 6.8% occurring once. CDR3 length: 13 amino acids. Germline CDR1 reads ENHRY; CDR2 reads SYGVKD. The V and J ends lost 0 bases and 9 bases respectively, with 9 bases between them. This clonotype was observed many times. This chain uses TRBV10-3 with TRBJ2-1; D is unresolved. The TCR comes from a man aged 30 to 39 who received the YFV17D yellow fever vaccine. Sequencing used CD8+ T cells not binding an NS4B(214-222) dextramer, sorted from PBMCs, obtained 45 days after the yellow fever booster vaccination. DNA of the CDR3: TGTGCCATCAGTGAGTCGGCCGTAAGTGAGCAGTTCTTC. Translation: CAISESAVSEQFF.